A selection of T cell receptor beta chains follows, all from one sample in a study of cytomegalovirus exposure and HLA in healthy donors. Data came from immunoSEQ multiplex PCR; TCRdb stores just in-frame clones and leaves some out. Among 60,000 to 70,000 clones listed, 80% were seen once. Source material: PBMCs. These TCRs come from a woman between 25 and 40 years old in good health and CMV-seronegative. Each CDR3 is given with its conserved first and last residue. The order of the fields is CDR3 DNA, CDR3 protein, clone size, V gene, J gene, D gene. A D gene is named only where the DNA matches it firmly. Size tells how often a clone was seen (once, few, many) or the class of an expanded clone, and some rows leave it out.

TGTGCCAGCAGTTTAACGGAGACCACTGAAGCTTTCTTT	CASSLTETTEAFF	-	TRBV28	TRBJ1-1	-
TGTGCCAGCACCCCCGGGACTAGCGGCTACAATGAGCAGTTCTTC	CASTPGTSGYNEQFF	-	TRBV9	TRBJ2-1	TRBD2
TGCAGCGTAACTAGCGGGAGGGCCTACGAGCAGTACTTC	CSVTSGRAYEQYF	-	TRBV29-1	TRBJ2-7	TRBD2
TGTGCCTGGAGTCAGGGGGAGCCCCAGCATTTT	CAWSQGEPQHF	-	TRBV30	TRBJ1-5	TRBD1
TGCGCCAGCAGTCAACCGAATCAGCCCCAGCATTTT	CASSQPNQPQHF	few	TRBV23-1	TRBJ1-5	-
TGTGCCAGCAGCTTGGACAGAATCTTT	CASSLDRIF	-	TRBV11-2	TRBJ1-1	-
TGTGCCAGCAGCCCAAGCTTGACAGGGGCTCCGTACTTC	CASSPSLTGAPYF	-	TRBV11-2	TRBJ2-7	TRBD1
TGTGCCAGCAGCGCCGGGACAGGGATCCACGAGCAGTACTTC	CASSAGTGIHEQYF	once	TRBV5-6	TRBJ2-7	TRBD1
TGCGCCAGCAGCTACGGACAGCCGAACACTGAAGCTTTCTTT	CASSYGQPNTEAFF	-	TRBV5-1	TRBJ1-1	-
TGTGCCAGCAGCTTGTATGGCGGACAAGTCGAGCAGTACTTC	CASSLYGGQVEQYF	few	TRBV5-4	TRBJ2-7	-
TGCGCCAGCAGAGCGGGGGCCCAAGAGACCCAGTACTTC	CASRAGAQETQYF	-	TRBV10-1	TRBJ2-5	TRBD2
TGTGCCAGCAGGGGACAGGGTAGCTCCTACAATGAGCAGTTCTTC	CASRGQGSSYNEQFF	-	TRBV6-6	TRBJ2-1	TRBD1
TGTGCCTGGAGTAGTAGAGGGAATGAGCAGTTCTTC	CAWSSRGNEQFF	-	TRBV30	TRBJ2-1	-
TGTGCCTGGAGTAACCAGGGATGGACAGATACGCAGTATTTT	CAWSNQGWTDTQYF	once	TRBV30	TRBJ2-3	-
TGTGCCAGCGGACTGACAAGGCTCGAAGCTTTCTTT	CASGLTRLEAFF	-	TRBV28	TRBJ1-1	-
TGCGCCAGCAGTATCGGACAACCGAACGAGCAGTACTTC	CASSIGQPNEQYF	-	TRBV5-1	TRBJ2-7	-
TGTGCTAGCAGCTTAGAACGGGGGGCCCGAGAGACCCAGTACTTC	CASSLERGARETQYF	few	TRBV7-7	TRBJ2-5	-
TGCGCCAGCAGCCAAGCCTTTAGGGGGGGCAGTCACAACCAGCCCCAGCATTTT	CASSQAFRGGSHNQPQHF	-	TRBV4-1	TRBJ1-5	-
TGTGCCAGCAGTGCGCGACAGGTAATGAACACTGAAGCTTTCTTT	CASSARQVMNTEAFF	once	TRBV2	TRBJ1-1	-
TGTGCCAGCAGTGAGGCCGGTCAAACAGGGGCTCGGTACTTC	CASSEAGQTGARYF	-	TRBV25-1	TRBJ2-4	TRBD1
TGTGCCTGGAGCGCTGGACAGGTCACCGGGGAGCTGTTTTTT	CAWSAGQVTGELFF	-	TRBV30	TRBJ2-2	TRBD1
TGTGCCTGGAGTGGCGGGGGGAACTATGGCTACACCTTC	CAWSGGGNYGYTF	-	TRBV30	TRBJ1-2	-
TGTGCCAGCAGCGAGAGGCCTAACTCCTACGAGCAGTACTTC	CASSERPNSYEQYF	-	TRBV9	TRBJ2-7	-
TGCGCCAGCAGCCAAGATCTCGGGCCTAGCGGGAGGGCCCTAGGCAATGAGCAGTTCTTC	CASSQDLGPSGRALGNEQFF	-	TRBV4-3	TRBJ2-1	TRBD2
TGTGCCAGCTCACCACCTACAGGGGGGGCCTATGGCTACACCTTC	CASSPPTGGAYGYTF	-	TRBV18	TRBJ1-2	TRBD1
TGTGCCAGCAGCTTGGAAATTGGCGGGGCCTTGAACTATGGCTACACCTTC	CASSLEIGGALNYGYTF	-	TRBV5-4	TRBJ1-2	-
TGTGCCAGCACCCCCCGACTCGTTCTCACAGATACGCAGTATTTT	CASTPRLVLTDTQYF	-	TRBV2	TRBJ2-3	-
TGCAGTGCCCTAGCGGCCTACGAGCAGTACTTC	CSALAAYEQYF	-	TRBV20-1	TRBJ2-7	TRBD2
TGTGCCAGCAGTTACACAGCAGGGGATGGCTACACCTTC	CASSYTAGDGYTF	-	TRBV6-5	TRBJ1-2	-
TGCGCCAGCAGTGAGAAGCCCTACAATCAGCCCCAGCATTTT	CASSEKPYNQPQHF	few	TRBV10-2	TRBJ1-5	-
TGTGCCAGCAGCTTTCGGGAGGGGACAGCCCTGTTTTTT	CASSFREGTALFF	-	TRBV7-9	TRBJ1-4	TRBD1
TGTGCCAGCAGTTACTCGAACCAGGGTGCTATCTACGAGCAGTACTTC	CASSYSNQGAIYEQYF	-	TRBV6-6	TRBJ2-7	-
TGTGCCAGTAGTCCCGGACTAGATCAGCCCCAGCATTTT	CASSPGLDQPQHF	once	TRBV19	TRBJ1-5	-
TGCGCCAGCAGCTTGGGCTCCGGGGGACGGGGGGAGACCCAGTACTTC	CASSLGSGGRGETQYF	-	TRBV5-1	TRBJ2-5	-
TGCGCCAGCAGCCAAAACCCCGGGACAGGGGGCGACGAGCAGTACTTC	CASSQNPGTGGDEQYF	-	TRBV4-1	TRBJ2-7	TRBD1